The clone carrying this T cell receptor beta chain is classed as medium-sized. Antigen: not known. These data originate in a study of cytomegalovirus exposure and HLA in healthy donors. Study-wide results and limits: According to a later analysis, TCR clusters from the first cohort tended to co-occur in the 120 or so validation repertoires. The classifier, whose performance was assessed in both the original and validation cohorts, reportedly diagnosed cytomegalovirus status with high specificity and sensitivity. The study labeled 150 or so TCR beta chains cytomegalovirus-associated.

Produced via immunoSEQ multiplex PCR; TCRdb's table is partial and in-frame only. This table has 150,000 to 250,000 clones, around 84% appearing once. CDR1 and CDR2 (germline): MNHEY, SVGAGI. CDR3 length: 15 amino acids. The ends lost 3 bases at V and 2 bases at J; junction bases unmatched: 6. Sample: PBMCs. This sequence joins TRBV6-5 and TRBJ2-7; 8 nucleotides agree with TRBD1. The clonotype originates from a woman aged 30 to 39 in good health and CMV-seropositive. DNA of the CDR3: TGTGCCAGCAGTTATGGTCCAGGGGGCACCTACGAGCAGTACTTC. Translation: CASSYGPGGTYEQYF.